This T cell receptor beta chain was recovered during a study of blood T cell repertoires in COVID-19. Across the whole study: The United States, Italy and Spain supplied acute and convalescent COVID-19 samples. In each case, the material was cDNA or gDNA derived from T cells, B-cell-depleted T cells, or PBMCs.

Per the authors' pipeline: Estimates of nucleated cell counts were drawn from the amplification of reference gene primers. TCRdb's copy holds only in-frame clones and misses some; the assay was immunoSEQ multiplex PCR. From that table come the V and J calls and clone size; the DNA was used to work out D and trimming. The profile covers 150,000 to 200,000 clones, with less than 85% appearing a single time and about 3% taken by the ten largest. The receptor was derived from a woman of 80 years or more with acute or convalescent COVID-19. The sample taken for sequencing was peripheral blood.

The CDR3 coding sequence is TGTGCCAGCAGCCCCAAACAGGGGGCTGTGGATCAGCCCCAGCATTTT. This translates into CASSPKQGAVDQPQHF. The chain joins TRBV7-6 to TRBJ1-5; 9 nucleotides agree with TRBD1. The CDR3 is 16 residues long. Looked up from germline, CDR1 is SGHVS and CDR2 is FNYEAQ. V trimming: 5 bases; J trimming: 5 bases; junction bases outside the gene matches: 10.